The 30 T cell receptor beta chains presented below share a single source sample, sequenced in a study of CD8+CD57+ T cells in acquired aplastic anemia. The use of genomic DNA as template underpinned the TCR beta VDJ and CDR3 profiling. Each CDR3 protein is one row after TCRdb ran MiXCR on the reads. The repertoire holds hundreds of thousands of distinct CDR3 sequences, with roughly 64% as singletons. Sequences were obtained from sorted CD4+, CD8+, or CD8+CD57+ T cells (not recorded which) from PBMCs. Every receptor here comes from a human donor in good health, serving as a control.

As for this clonotype: With a much larger clone just one base away, this may be a read error. The rearrangement joins TRBV12-3 or TRBV12-4 to TRBJ1-4; possible D gene TRBD1, 5 bases. The CDR3 loop spans 13 amino acids. Trimming stripped 6 bases from V and 5 bases from J, with 10 bases between. CDR3 region: CASRGRENEKLFF. The CDR3 nucleotides read TGTGCCAGCAGGGGCAGGGAAAATGAAAAACTGTTTTTT.

About this clonotype: A much bigger clone sits one base away, suggesting this may be a read error. This sequence joins TRBV6-2 or TRBV6-3 and TRBJ1-5, with D possibly matching TRBD1 (6 bases). V lost 4 bases, J lost 2 bases, and 12 bases lay in between. Germline V CDR1 and CDR2: MNHEY, SVGEGT. The CDR3 runs 15 residues. The CDR3 is CASSLHRDCNQPQHF. The DNA for the CDR3 is TGTGCCAGCAGTTTACACAGGGATTGCAATCAGCCCCAGCATTTT.

Of note for this clonotype: In this CDR3 the conserved last residue, phenylalanine or tryptophan, is missing, so a read error is likely. It is unclear where the CDR3 begins or ends on the DNA, so no DNA is shown, and the CDR3 is as TCRdb lists it. The V gene is TRBV19, the J gene TRBJ2-1; TRBD1, the table's D call, lacks a check against the DNA. The CDR3 contains 16 residues when both ends are counted. In germline, CDR1 is LNHDA, CDR2 SQIVND (reference sequence). CDR3 in amino acids: CASSAPGDGGNEQYFV.

This chain links TRBV20-1 with TRBJ1-1; D not resolved. Germline V gene sequence: CDR1 DFQATT, CDR2 SNEGSKA (reference sequence). This CDR3 is built from 16 residues. V shed 6 bases and J shed 0 bases, with 20 bases lying between them. The CDR3 loop is CSARPAGSTMNTEAFF. For the CDR3, the DNA is TGCAGTGCCAGGCCCGCTGGTAGCACCATGAACACTGAAGCTTTCTTT.

Worth noting for this clonotype: Because it lacks the conserved phenylalanine or tryptophan at the end, this CDR3 is likely a read error. Because the CDR3's place on the DNA is in doubt, the DNA is left out and the CDR3 is given as listed by TCRdb. The chain uses TRBV9 and TRBJ1-2; no DNA check was done on the table's D call, TRBD1. The CDR3 numbers 13 amino acids, ends counted. CDR1 and CDR2 from the germline V gene are SGDLS and YYNGEE. The CDR3 loop reads CASSQGQGNGYKL.

The rearrangement uses TRBV12-3 or TRBV12-4 and TRBJ2-6; TRBD1 might be the D (7 bases). The CDR3 runs to 17 residues. Trimming took off 5 bases at V and 0 bases at J, with 14 bases between the two ends. This chain's CDR3 is CASSMTGTYSGANVLTF. The CDR3 DNA sequence: TGTGCCAGCAGTATGACAGGGACTTACTCTGGGGCCAACGTCCTGACTTTC.

Comment on this clonotype: The germline gene is not matched at one end of the junction; a read error may be the cause. The chain combines TRBV14 with TRBJ2-7; weak D call: TRBD1 (6 bases). The CDR3 extends over 15 amino acids. Germline CDR1 SGHDN, CDR2 FVKESK. The CDR3 sequence: CASSHTGLDSYAQYF. The CDR3 DNA reads TGTGCCAGCAGCCACACAGGGTTGGACTCCTACGCGCAGTACTTC.

The chain recombines TRBV7-3 with TRBJ2-1; the match to TRBD2 covers 7 bases. The CDR3 length is 16 residues. Germline loops: CDR1 SGHTA, CDR2 FQGTGA. V shed 4 bases, J shed 12 bases, and the junction held 18 bases outside the gene matches. CDR3 sequence: CASSSAGDTSYFGQFF. The CDR3 DNA sequence: TGTGCCAGCAGCTCCGCGGGAGATACCTCCTATTTTGGGCAGTTCTTC.

The V gene is TRBV24-1, the J gene TRBJ1-2; D may be TRBD1 (5 bases). The germline CDR1 and CDR2 sequences are KGHDR and SFDVKD. V lost 3 bases and J lost 3, with 13 bases in between. This CDR3 is 15 amino acids long. DNA of the CDR3: TGTGCCACCAGTGATCCCCAGGGAGAGGACTATGGCTACACCTTC. It yields the protein CATSDPQGEDYGYTF.

This clonotype has a count of ten or more. The V and J genes are TRBV7-2 and TRBJ1-6; 7 bases map to TRBD1. Trimming cost V 1 base and J 7 bases; bases outside gene matches: 10. Germline loops: CDR1 SGHTA, CDR2 FQGNSA. The CDR3 totals 17 residues. For the CDR3, the DNA is TGTGCCAGCAGCTTAGGGGATACAGGGGCGACCAATTCACCCCTCCACTTT. Its protein product is CASSLGDTGATNSPLHF.

This clonotype was recorded many times. This chain connects TRBV11-2 to TRBJ1-2, with D possibly TRBD1 on 5 matching bases. Germline V CDR1 and CDR2: SGHAT, FQNNGV. This CDR3 region has 17 residues. The V gene lost 4 bases and the J gene lost 1 base, with 19 bases spanning the gap. The CDR3, as DNA: TGTGCCAGCAGCTCCCTAAGGTCGCAGGGCCTTAACTATGGCTACACCTTC. Protein product: CASSSLRSQGLNYGYTF.

The rearrangement links TRBV4-3 to TRBJ2-7; no reliable D call. V lost 1 base and J lost 1, with 8 bases in between. Germline assignment: CDR1 LGHNA and CDR2 YSLEER. CDR3 size: 14 residues. CDR3 protein: CASSQGTASYEQYF. The CDR3 bases are TGCGCCAGCAGCCAAGGGACGGCTTCCTACGAGCAGTACTTC.

This clonotype came up many times. The CDR3 DNA reads TGCGCCAGCAGCGCCTACTTACAGGGGGTCCCCATGAACACTGAAGCTTTCTTT. It encodes CASSAYLQGVPMNTEAFF. V usage is TRBV5-1 and J usage is TRBJ1-1, with 8 bases that match TRBD1. Germline assignment: CDR1 SGHRS and CDR2 YFSETQ. The CDR3 runs to 18 residues. The trim removed 4 bases at V and 0 bases at J, leaving 14 bases unmatched.

This clonotype was seen a single time. This chain links TRBV12-3 or TRBV12-4 with TRBJ1-1, with D unresolved. V lost 6 bases, J lost 0 bases, and 14 bases lay in between. The CDR3 has 15 residues. The CDR3 here is CASSKGRGMNTEAFF. The CDR3 coding sequence is TGTGCCAGCAGCAAAGGCCGCGGCATGAACACTGAAGCTTTCTTT.

Here the CDR3 reads CASSLAARADEDYF. The CDR3 DNA follows: TGTGCCAGCAGCTTAGCGGCAAGGGCCGACGAGGACTACTTC. This chain links TRBV7-3 with TRBJ2-7; no firm D call. The V end lost 2 bases, the J end lost 13 bases, and 21 bases lay between the germline ends. Germline-derived CDR1 and CDR2 are SGHTA and FQGTGA. This CDR3 has 14 amino acids.

Comment on this clonotype: Lacking the conserved final phenylalanine or tryptophan, this CDR3 likely reflects a read error. The chain combines TRBV12-3 or TRBV12-4 with TRBJ1-6, with a weak D call TRBD1 (5 bases). V lost 1 base to trimming and J lost 16 bases, with 11 bases between them. The CDR3 sequence is 12 residues long. In DNA, the CDR3 is TGTGCCAGCAGTTTAGTTCAGGGCCCTCTCCACTAT. Its translation: CASSLVQGPLHY.

On this clonotype itself: A read error may explain this, as a much larger clone is one base away. V and J are TRBV28 and TRBJ1-2; D is possibly TRBD1 (6 bases). The V end was cut by 4 bases, the J end by 10 bases, with 19 bases between. Germline values: CDR1 MDHEN, CDR2 SYDVKM. This CDR3 is built from 14 residues. CDR3 in DNA: TGTGCCAGCAGTTCAGGAGGAGGGACATCTGACTACACCTTC. Encoded protein: CASSSGGGTSDYTF.

This sequence joins TRBV20-1 and TRBJ1-2; 7 bases agree with TRBD1. After removal of 6 bases from V and 2 bases from J, the junction contained 12 bases not matched to a gene. This CDR3 comprises 15 residues. The V gene's germline CDR1 is DFQATT and CDR2 SNEGSKA (reference sequence). The CDR3 loop reads CSALDGGQANYGYTF. The CDR3 DNA follows: TGCAGTGCACTTGACGGCGGACAGGCAAACTATGGCTACACCTTC.

The V and J genes are TRBV19 and TRBJ2-2, with D tentatively TRBD2 (5 bases). V was shortened by 3 bases and J by 10 bases, with 15 bases between the two germline ends. Germline lookup yields CDR1 LNHDA and CDR2 SQIVND (reference sequence). This CDR3 contains 14 residues. The CDR3 sequence: CASSMGSGSEELFF. The CDR3 DNA is TGTGCCAGTAGTATGGGGAGCGGATCCGAGGAGCTGTTTTTT.

V is TRBV7-2 and J is TRBJ1-6; D is undetermined. V shed 2 bases and J shed 6 bases, with 11 bases lying between them. The CDR3 is 15 residues long. Looked up from germline, CDR1 is SGHTA and CDR2 is FQGNSA. The CDR3 bases are TGTGCCAGCAGCTTAACTGCAGGACCTAATTCACCCCTCCACTTT. This translates into CASSLTAGPNSPLHF.

This clonotype was detected only a few times. This rearrangement joins TRBV10-1 to TRBJ1-3, with D unresolved. The CDR3 is 13 residues long. The V and J ends lost 7 bases and 2 bases respectively, with 9 bases between them. In germline, CDR1 is WNHNN, CDR2 SYGVQD (reference sequence). The CDR3 here is CASMARPGNTIYF. The CDR3, as DNA: TGCGCCAGCATGGCGCGGCCTGGAAACACCATATATTTT.

This clonotype came up many times. CDR3 nucleotides: TGTGCCAGCAGCGTAGCGGGAGGGAACTATGGCTACACCTTC. This encodes CASSVAGGNYGYTF. The chain joins TRBV9 to TRBJ1-2; D not resolved. Germline CDR1 SGDLS, CDR2 YYNGEE. Trimming removed 0 bases from V and 2 bases from J, with 8 bases in between. The CDR3 is 14 residues long.

The gene calls are TRBV29-1 and TRBJ2-1; D call uncertain. The CDR3 is 12 residues long. The germline V gene encodes CDR1 SQVTM and CDR2 ANQGSEA. V lost 1 base and J 15 bases, leaving 16 bases between the germline ends. The CDR3 DNA reads as TGCAGCGTTGAAGTGCGCTATGATGCGCTGTTCTTC. As protein: CSVEVRYDALFF.

This chain uses TRBV7-3 with TRBJ2-5; TRBD2 agrees at 7 bases. Germline assignment: CDR1 SGHTA and CDR2 FQGTGA. The CDR3 spans 15 residues. Trimming at V came to 6 bases and at J to 13 bases, leaving 20 bases not matched to a gene. The CDR3 DNA reads as TGTGCCAGCAGTGCGGCGGGAGTTAACAATGAGCAGTTGTACTTC. This sequence encodes CASSAAGVNNEQLYF.

This sequence joins TRBV24-1 and TRBJ2-3; D possibly corresponds to TRBD1 (6 bases). The end of the DNA aligns better with TRBJ1-1, so the J call may be wrong. The CDR3 has 13 amino acids. Germline V gene sequence: CDR1 KGHDR, CDR2 SFDVKD. CDR3 sequence: CATSRGAGTAAFF. CDR3 sequence (DNA): TGTGCCACCAGCCGGGGGGCGGGAACTGCGGCTTTCTTT.

On this clonotype: A single base separates this from a much larger clone, so it may be a read error. The genes are TRBV12-3 or TRBV12-4 and TRBJ2-5; TRBD2 might be the D (6 bases). The CDR3 loop spans 14 amino acids. V was cut by 3 bases and J by 0 bases, with 8 bases left in between. Written as DNA, the CDR3 is TGTGCCAGCAGTTTCCGGGGGTACCAAGAGACCCAGTACTTC. Translating it yields CASSFRGYQETQYF.

Of note for this clonotype: The junction and the germline gene differ at one end; a read error may be behind it. This sequence joins TRBV7-2 and TRBJ2-7; D unclear. The germline V gene has CDR1 SGHTA and CDR2 FQGNSA. The CDR3 spans 14 residues. CDR3 amino acids: CASSFQPTGPRTYF. The CDR3 DNA is TGCGCCAGCAGCTTCCAACCGACGGGTCCGAGGACGTACTTC.

Notes on this clonotype: Sequence at one end of the junction differs from germline and may be a read error. V usage is TRBV5-1 and J usage is TRBJ2-5, with no clear D. Germline V gives CDR1 SGHRS, CDR2 YFSETQ. The length of the CDR3 is 13 residues. The CDR3 loop reads CASSFPSLDTQYF. The CDR3 DNA is TGTGCCAGCAGCTTCCCGTCCTTAGACACCCAGTACTTC.

This clonotype was found once. This sequence joins TRBV20-1 and TRBJ2-5, with 10 bases that match TRBD2. The DNA end lines up better with TRBJ2-1; the J call may be wrong. CDR3 size: 16 residues. Germline CDR1 reads DFQATT; CDR2 reads SNEGSKA (reference sequence). This CDR3 reads CSASSTSSGGTNEQFF. The CDR3 DNA reads as TGCAGTGCTAGTTCCACATCTAGCGGGGGTACCAATGAGCAGTTCTTC.

Details on this clonotype: A much larger clonotype is one base distant, so this may be a read error. CDR3 DNA: TGTGCCAGCACCCAGCGGCAGGAACCACCGATTAACTGTGGCTACACCTTC. Encoded protein: CASTQRQEPPINCGYTF. V usage is TRBV6-1 and J usage is TRBJ1-2; D call uncertain. CDR3 length: 17 amino acids. Looked up from germline, CDR1 is MNHNS and CDR2 is SASEGT.